This T cell receptor beta chain was sequenced in a study of T cells after posttransplantation cyclophosphamide. Cells defined as naive were viable CD3+CD4+ or CD3+CD8+ and CCR7+CD45RA+CD45RO-CD95-CD27+CD28+. The related graft donor's blood sample was taken on the day of bone marrow donation. Whole-study findings and limits: Later post-transplant blood repertoires were often dominated by donor CD8+ memory clones. Recipient CMV seropositivity and CMV reactivation strongly tracked TRB clonality.

Generated by immunoSEQ multiplex PCR, the TCRdb table keeps only in-frame clones and is missing some. The repertoire has under 40,000 clones, over 75% of them found once; the top ten carry around 0.1%. Regarding this clone: Its antigen is currently unknown.

Looked up from germline, CDR1 is SGDLS and CDR2 is YYNGEE. The CDR3 runs 15 residues. Trimming stripped 0 bases from V and 1 base from J, with 8 bases between. This sequence was found in a man aged 25-45 years in good health and a related stem cell transplant donor. The sequencing input was naive CD4+ T cells sorted from blood. This chain connects TRBV9 to TRBJ1-5; the D is unclear. CDR3 in amino acids: CASSVGTGSNQPQHF. The CDR3 nucleotides read TGTGCCAGCAGCGTAGGTACGGGGAGCAATCAGCCCCAGCATTTT.